This T cell receptor (beta chain) was sequenced during a study of identical twins. Germline-derived CDR1 and CDR2 are SGHTA and FQGNSA. Trimming left V 5 bases short and J 2 bases short, with 20 bases between. This CDR3 comprises 17 residues. TCRdb ran MiXCR on the 5' RACE reads and lists one entry per CDR3 protein. Of 460,000 or so distinct CDR3 sequences listed, more than 13% are singletons. These data also featured in a second study, about yellow fever vaccine responses in identical twins. That study reports: Reportedly, twins showed a vaccine T cell response that looked partly convergent and partly personalized.

This TCR derives from a woman younger than 35 in good health. Sample: CD4+ T cells sorted from blood. The rearrangement links TRBV7-2 to TRBJ2-3, with a tentative D call TRBD2 (7 bases). Written as DNA, the CDR3 is TGTGCCAGCAGCCGCAGGGGTCCGGGGGGTCCCACAGATACGCAGTATTTT. This encodes CASSRRGPGGPTDTQYF.